One sample yielded the 30 T cell receptor beta chains listed below, sequenced in a study of T-cell reconstitution after alpha-beta-depleted transplantation in children. Molecular barcoding with unique molecular identifiers was used for the TCRbeta library. TCRdb processed the PCR reads anew with MiXCR; each CDR3 protein has one entry. The sample carries about 980,000 distinct CDR3 sequences, about 26% recorded once. The specimen was PBMCs, mostly from graft donor cells, collected 360 days after TCRalphabeta/CD19-depleted stem cell transplant. These receptor sequences come from a boy under two years old who had a stem cell transplant for SCID, so the T cells may come from the graft donor.

This clonotype was counted only a few times. The chain employs TRBV7-2 and TRBJ1-1; 7 bases fit TRBD1. Per the germline V gene, CDR1 is SGHTA and CDR2 is FQGNSA. The CDR3 totals 14 residues. The ends lost 7 bases at V and 4 bases at J; junction bases unmatched: 9. The CDR3 here is CASTLQGDGTEAFF. As DNA, the CDR3 is TGTGCCAGCACCCTCCAGGGGGACGGCACTGAAGCTTTCTTT.

This clonotype was recorded at least ten times. This rearrangement joins TRBV7-9 to TRBJ2-1; 7 nucleotides match TRBD1. The ends lost 0 bases at V and 9 bases at J; junction bases unmatched: 8. The CDR3 consists of 15 residues. Germline V CDR1 and CDR2: SEHNR, FQNEAQ (reference sequence). In DNA, the CDR3 is TGTGCCAGCAGCTTAGCCAACTCGGACAGGCCTGAGCAGTTCTTC. Translation gives CASSLANSDRPEQFF.

V gene TRBV4-1 combines with J gene TRBJ2-5; TRBD2 matches at 10 bases. This CDR3 is built from 15 residues. Trimming took 3 bases from V and 2 from J; bases not matched to a gene: 3. The germline gives CDR1 MGHRA, CDR2 YSYEKL. CDR3 in amino acids: CASSHLTSGQETQYF. CDR3 DNA: TGCGCCAGCAGCCATTTGACTAGCGGGCAAGAGACCCAGTACTTC.

This clonotype was seen a handful of times. The chain uses TRBV12-3 or TRBV12-4 and TRBJ2-1; 7 bases fit TRBD1. Trimming took 3 bases from V and 8 from J; bases not matched to a gene: 7. CDR3 length equals 14 residues. DNA of the CDR3: TGTGCCAGCAGTTTTGGACAGGCTAGAGATGAGCAGTTCTTC. Translating gives CASSFGQARDEQFF.

The rearrangement links TRBV27 to TRBJ2-1; D may be TRBD2 (5 bases). The CDR3 is 15 amino acids. The germline CDR1 and CDR2 sequences are MNHEY and SMNVEV (reference sequence). V was trimmed by 8 bases and J by 5 bases, leaving 19 bases between them. CDR3 bases: TGTGCCAGCGGGGAGAGACTTTTTGGTAACAATGAGCAGTTCTTC. Protein sequence: CASGERLFGNNEQFF.

The chain couples TRBV12-3 or TRBV12-4 to TRBJ2-7; D unclear. The V end lost 1 base, the J end lost 0 bases, and 10 bases lay between the germline ends. CDR3 length: 15 amino acids. CDR3 residues: CASSLGRSHSYEQYF. CDR3 sequence (DNA): TGTGCCAGCAGTTTAGGGCGAAGTCACTCCTACGAGCAGTACTTC.

The gene calls are TRBV27 and TRBJ2-7; D is unresolved. The CDR3 is 15 amino acids. Trimming shortened V by 4 bases and J by 0 bases, and 13 bases separated the two germline ends. Germline CDR1 reads MNHEY; CDR2 reads SMNVEV (reference sequence). The CDR3: CASSSWQANSYEQYF. As DNA, the CDR3 is TGTGCCAGCAGTTCTTGGCAGGCAAACTCCTACGAGCAGTACTTC.

This clonotype was recorded at least ten times. The rearrangement joins TRBV12-3 or TRBV12-4 to TRBJ1-4; D remains ambiguous. The V and J ends lost 2 bases and 1 base respectively, with 5 bases between them. The CDR3 consists of 14 residues. The CDR3 is CASSLWGTNEKLFF. In nucleotides, the CDR3 is TGTGCCAGCAGTTTATGGGGAACTAATGAAAAACTGTTTTTT.

The chain recombines TRBV28 with TRBJ2-3, with 10 positions matching TRBD2. V was pared by 1 base and J by 0 bases, with 7 bases of the junction left unmatched. CDR1 is MDHEN and CDR2 is SYDVKM in the germline V gene. This CDR3 is built from 18 residues. CDR3 nucleotides: TGTGCCAGCAGTTTATATCCTAGCGGGGGCCCTAGCACAGATACGCAGTATTTT. It specifies CASSLYPSGGPSTDTQYF.

This clonotype was seen more than once but under ten times. The V gene is TRBV5-6, the J gene TRBJ1-1, with TRBD1 identical over 9 bases. The CDR3 sequence is 17 residues long. With 0 bases clipped from V and 2 bases from J, the junction kept 8 bases outside the gene matches. Per the germline V gene, CDR1 is SGHDT and CDR2 is YYEEEE. The CDR3 nucleotides are TGTGCCAGCAGCTTGGTGGGGGGACAGGGACGTAACACTGAAGCTTTCTTT. Encoded protein: CASSLVGGQGRNTEAFF.

This rearrangement joins TRBV5-1 to TRBJ2-5; possibly TRBD1 for D (6 bases). Per the germline V gene, CDR1 is SGHRS and CDR2 is YFSETQ. Trimming cost V 7 bases and J 1 base, with 8 bases left between them. This CDR3 comprises 12 residues. CDR3: CASYRAQETQYF. The CDR3 DNA follows: TGCGCCAGCTACAGGGCCCAAGAGACCCAGTACTTC. Full variable domain (missing parts from reference TRBV5-1 and TRBJ2-5): KAGVTQTPRYLIKTRGQQVTLSCSPISGHRSVSWYQQTPGQGLQFLFEYFSETQRNKGNFPGRFSGRQFSNSRSEMNVSTLELGDSALYLCASYRAQETQYFGPGTRLLVL.

The chain couples TRBV6-5 to TRBJ1-2; D call uncertain. The CDR3 is 14 amino acids. The V end was cut by 6 bases, the J end by 4 bases, with 15 bases between. CDR1 is MNHEY and CDR2 is SVGAGI in the germline V gene. The CDR3 loop reads CASSPLGIGYGYTF. In DNA, the CDR3 is TGTGCCAGCAGCCCCTTAGGGATTGGCTATGGCTACACCTTC.

The chain carries TRBV4-1 and TRBJ2-4, with a tentative D call TRBD2 (5 bases). This CDR3 has 23 residues. V was trimmed by 1 base and J by 0 bases, leaving 31 bases between them. Germline V gene sequence: CDR1 MGHRA, CDR2 YSYEKL. The CDR3 here is CASSQVEYGGPRFSQIAKNIQYF. The CDR3 nucleotides are TGCGCCAGCAGCCAAGTCGAGTATGGCGGGCCGCGTTTTAGTCAGATAGCCAAAAACATTCAGTACTTC.

V is TRBV20-1 and J is TRBJ2-3; perhaps TRBD2 as D (6 bases). Between the trimmed V and J ends, which lost 1 base and 0 bases, there was a span of 14 bases. Germline lookup yields CDR1 DFQATT and CDR2 SNEGSKA (reference sequence). The CDR3 contains 16 residues. CDR3 in amino acids: CSARAYRGVSTDTQYF. DNA of the CDR3: TGCAGTGCTAGAGCTTACCGCGGGGTGAGCACAGATACGCAGTATTTT.

This clonotype was counted a few times. This chain connects TRBV20-1 to TRBJ2-2; a weak D match, TRBD1 (6 bases). Germline V gene data show CDR1 as DFQATT and CDR2 as SNEGSKA (reference sequence). The CDR3 is 15 residues long. Trimming pared 6 bases from V and 6 bases from J, leaving 20 bases between. The CDR3 sequence: CSARYRELTAGELFF. The CDR3 coding sequence is TGCAGTGCGCGGTACAGGGAACTAACCGCCGGGGAGCTGTTTTTT.

This clonotype occurred a few times. The J gene is TRBJ1-2, the V gene TRBV7-2; D call uncertain. CDR1 is SGHTA and CDR2 is FQGNSA in the germline V gene. Trimming shortened V by 1 base and J by 6 bases, and 15 bases separated the two germline ends. The CDR3 has 15 residues. CDR3 DNA: TGTGCCAGCAGCTTAGTGAGAGGACGAATTGATGGCTACACCTTC. Its translation is CASSLVRGRIDGYTF.

The chain carries TRBV5-5 and TRBJ2-7; D not resolved. The CDR3 covers 16 residues. Germline lookup yields CDR1 SGHKS and CDR2 YYEKEE (reference sequence). Trimming took 0 bases from V and 1 from J, leaving 14 bases between them. The CDR3 loop reads CASSLGPITVSYEQYF. The CDR3 nucleotides read TGTGCCAGCAGCTTGGGACCCATAACTGTATCCTACGAGCAGTACTTC.

This clonotype came up a few times. The chain carries TRBV4-3 and TRBJ2-3; D is ambiguous. V lost 1 base, J lost 2 bases, and 19 bases lay in between. Germline lookup yields CDR1 LGHNA and CDR2 YSLEER. The CDR3 spans 18 residues. The CDR3 region is CASSQGRWVGGLTDTQYF. CDR3 nucleotide sequence: TGCGCCAGCAGCCAAGGGCGCTGGGTCGGCGGCCTCACAGATACGCAGTATTTT.

This clonotype was found a few times. The rearrangement joins TRBV7-2 to TRBJ2-7, with D perhaps matching TRBD1 (5 bases). V was trimmed by 2 bases and J by 2 bases, leaving 10 bases between them. CDR1 is SGHTA, CDR2 FQGNSA, per germline. The CDR3 extends over 14 amino acids. CDR3 in DNA: TGTGCCAGCAGCTTATATGGGGCCCCCTACGAGCAGTACTTC. It is translated as CASSLYGAPYEQYF.

This clonotype has just a few counts. The V and J genes are TRBV29-1 and TRBJ2-7; 8 nucleotides match TRBD2. Germline V CDR1 and CDR2: SQVTM, ANQGSEA. V lost 3 bases and J lost 6; bases outside the gene matches: 7. CDR3 length: 13 residues. CDR3 sequence: CSVDGGGNPEQYF. In DNA form, the CDR3 reads TGCAGCGTTGACGGGGGGGGTAACCCCGAGCAGTACTTC.

This clonotype appeared a few times. V gene TRBV18 combines with J gene TRBJ1-1; D perhaps matches TRBD1 (6 bases). Trimming removed 2 bases from V and 4 bases from J, with 17 bases in between. CDR3 length: 16 amino acids. Germline loops: CDR1 KGHSH, CDR2 LQKENI. Written as DNA, the CDR3 is TGTGCCAGCTCACCATCGGGGCCGGGGGCGGCCACTGAAGCTTTCTTT. Residues: CASSPSGPGAATEAFF.

In this sample, this clonotype turned up a few times. In DNA form, the CDR3 reads TGTGCCAGCAGTTACTCGTCCGCAGCCAAAAACATTCAGTACTTC. This codes for CASSYSSAAKNIQYF. This chain joins TRBV6-5 and TRBJ2-4; unclear D gene. The germline V gene has CDR1 MNHEY and CDR2 SVGAGI. With 0 bases removed from V and 0 bases from J, the gap between germline ends came to 6 bases. This CDR3 has 15 amino acids.

This clonotype was seen a handful of times. The rearrangement uses TRBV5-1 and TRBJ2-3, with 11 bases matching TRBD2. V lost 0 bases and J lost 4; bases outside the gene matches: 10. The CDR3 runs 18 residues. The germline gives CDR1 SGHRS, CDR2 YFSETQ. This CDR3 is CASSLATSGAHQADTQYF. The CDR3 DNA sequence: TGCGCCAGCAGCTTGGCGACTAGCGGGGCCCATCAGGCAGATACGCAGTATTTT.

V and J are TRBV18 and TRBJ1-1; weak D call: TRBD1 (5 bases). The CDR3 is 14 amino acids. CDR1 is KGHSH, CDR2 LQKENI, per germline. The germline V and J ends were trimmed by 3 bases and 4 bases, with 12 bases remaining between them. Here the CDR3 DNA reads TGTGCCAGCTCACCCGGGGGGACGAGCACTGAAGCTTTCTTT. Amino acid sequence: CASSPGGTSTEAFF. Filled out from reference TRBV18 and TRBJ1-1, the complete variable domain reads NAGVMQNPRHLVRRRGQEARLRCSPMKGHSHVYWYRQLPEEGLKFMVYLQKENIIDESGMPKERFSAEFPKEGPSILRIQQVVRGDSAAYFCASSPGGTSTEAFFGQGTRLTVV.

This chain links TRBV7-8 with TRBJ1-1, with D perhaps matching TRBD1 (5 bases). The CDR3 has 14 amino acids. V was cut by 5 bases and J by 4 bases, with 14 bases left in between. Per germline, CDR1 SGHVS and CDR2 FQNEAQ. CDR3 sequence reads: CASSRAGGSTEAFF. CDR3 sequence (DNA): TGTGCCAGCAGCCGAGCGGGGGGAAGCACTGAAGCTTTCTTT.

This clonotype was found many times. The junction does not match germline at one end; this may be a read error. The chain combines TRBV5-1 with TRBJ2-1, with a possible D match to TRBD1 (5 bases). Germline V gene sequence: CDR1 SGHRS, CDR2 YFSETQ. The CDR3 consists of 15 residues. Here the CDR3 DNA reads TGTGCCAGCAGCTTTGGGCAGGGTTCCTACAATGAGCAGTTCTTC. Encoded protein: CASSFGQGSYNEQFF. Full variable domain (missing parts from reference TRBV5-1 and TRBJ2-1): KAGVTQTPRYLIKTRGQQVTLSCSPISGHRSVSWYQQTPGQGLQFLFEYFSETQRNKGNFPGRFSGRQFSNSRSEMNVSTLELGDSALYLCASSFGQGSYNEQFFGPGTRLTVL.

This clonotype was seen a few times. The chain employs TRBV7-2 and TRBJ2-2; 11 positions agree with TRBD2. The CDR3 covers 17 residues. Trimming took 4 bases from V and 7 from J; bases not matched to a gene: 11. CDR1 and CDR2 (germline): SGHTA, FQGNSA. CDR3 sequence (DNA): TGTGCCAGCAGCTCCCGTCTGACTAGCGGGGTGGACGGGGAGCTGTTTTTT. Its protein product is CASSSRLTSGVDGELFF. The full variable domain, with the rest looked up from reference TRBV7-2 and TRBJ2-2, is GAGVSQSPSNKVTEKGKDVELRCDPISGHTALYWYRQSLGQGLEFLIYFQGNSAPDKSGLPSDRFSAERTGGSVSTLTIQRTQQEDSAVYLCASSSRLTSGVDGELFFGEGSRLTVL.

This clonotype has more than one count but fewer than ten. J is TRBJ2-2 and V is TRBV7-2, with TRBD1 identical over 7 bases. J was trimmed by 0 bases and V by 1 base; bases with no gene match: 5. Germline values: CDR1 SGHTA, CDR2 FQGNSA. The CDR3 is 17 amino acids. The chain's CDR3 is CASSLVSGTANTGELFF. Written as DNA, the CDR3 is TGTGCCAGCAGCTTAGTGTCCGGGACAGCGAACACCGGGGAGCTGTTTTTT.

This clonotype was seen only a few times. The gene calls are TRBV12-3 or TRBV12-4 and TRBJ1-5, with D hard to call. The CDR3 is 15 amino acids. With 2 bases removed from V and 2 bases from J, the gap between germline ends came to 10 bases. The CDR3 spells CASSLSGTGNQPQHF. For the CDR3, the DNA is TGTGCCAGCAGTTTATCGGGCACAGGCAATCAGCCCCAGCATTTT.

This clonotype was seen more than once but under ten times. J is TRBJ2-7 and V is TRBV7-9, with D uncertain. V shed 4 bases and J shed 6 bases, with 22 bases lying between them. The CDR3 has 16 residues. Germline CDR1 SEHNR, CDR2 FQNEAQ (reference sequence). The CDR3 here is CASSSHAPQTRFEQYF. CDR3 nucleotides: TGTGCCAGCAGCTCCCACGCCCCCCAGACTCGCTTCGAGCAGTACTTC.